The rows below give T cell receptor beta chains drawn from one sample of a study of OX40 agonist ivuxolimab in advanced cancers. The assay was immunoSEQ multiplex PCR, and TCRdb's table has in-frame clones only and misses some. Counted here are roughly 48,000 clones, around nine tenths occurring once; the ten biggest clones make up 10%. The sequences come from CD4+ or CD8+ T cells sorted from blood, collected in a trial of the OX40 agonist ivuxolimab. These receptor sequences come from an adult with an advanced solid tumor such as melanoma, head and neck, liver or kidney cancer. CDR3s leave out the opening cysteine and the closing phenylalanine or tryptophan. D genes are given only for firm matches. Only part of the rows carry a size: once, few, many, or a class if the clone is expanded.

CDR3 length: 15
clone size: NA
V gene: TRBV11-1
J gene: TRBJ2-7
D gene: TRBD1
CDR3 protein: ASSLEPWQGARYEQY

CDR3 length: 15
clone size: NA
V gene: TRBV5-4
J gene: TRBJ2-2
D gene: TRBD2
CDR3 protein: ASSLYPSGGAAGELF

CDR3 length: 12
clone size: NA
V gene: TRBV29-1
J gene: TRBJ1-1
D gene: NA
CDR3 protein: SVEDSRSNTEAF

CDR3 length: 12
clone size: NA
V gene: TRBV7-6
J gene: TRBJ2-1
D gene: NA
CDR3 protein: ASSSDGVRYEQF

CDR3 length: 12
clone size: few
V gene: TRBV6-4
J gene: TRBJ1-5
D gene: NA
CDR3 protein: ASTMMTVDQPQH

CDR3 length: 11
clone size: NA
V gene: TRBV7-9
J gene: TRBJ1-1
D gene: NA
CDR3 protein: ASSPGPRQEAF

CDR3 length: 13
clone size: NA
V gene: TRBV19
J gene: TRBJ2-1
D gene: TRBD1
CDR3 protein: ASTATGGIYNEQF

CDR3 length: 12
clone size: NA
V gene: TRBV9
J gene: TRBJ1-3
D gene: NA
CDR3 protein: ASSVDGAGNTIY

CDR3 length: 13
clone size: NA
V gene: TRBV7-6
J gene: TRBJ2-3
D gene: NA
CDR3 protein: ASNLNGASTDTQY

CDR3 length: 13
clone size: NA
V gene: TRBV19
J gene: TRBJ1-5
D gene: TRBD1
CDR3 protein: ASRTDRVVNQPQH

CDR3 length: 11
clone size: NA
V gene: TRBV15
J gene: TRBJ1-4
D gene: NA
CDR3 protein: ATSRALPEKLF

CDR3 length: 11
clone size: once
V gene: TRBV7-9
J gene: TRBJ1-2
D gene: NA
CDR3 protein: ASSPWTNYGYT

CDR3 length: 11
clone size: NA
V gene: TRBV28
J gene: TRBJ2-1
D gene: NA
CDR3 protein: ASSFPPRGGQF

CDR3 length: 12
clone size: NA
V gene: TRBV5-1
J gene: TRBJ2-3
D gene: NA
CDR3 protein: ASSWGGDTDTQY

CDR3 length: 12
clone size: NA
V gene: TRBV2
J gene: TRBJ2-5
D gene: TRBD2
CDR3 protein: ARAGWELRETQY

CDR3 length: 13
clone size: NA
V gene: TRBV7-2
J gene: TRBJ2-5
D gene: TRBD2
CDR3 protein: ASSLGGGVGETQY

CDR3 length: 10
clone size: NA
V gene: TRBV27
J gene: TRBJ2-7
D gene: TRBD1
CDR3 protein: ATGTAPYEQY

CDR3 length: 10
clone size: once
V gene: TRBV27
J gene: TRBJ2-2
D gene: NA
CDR3 protein: ASSSFTGELF

CDR3 length: 14
clone size: NA
V gene: TRBV7-3
J gene: TRBJ1-1
D gene: TRBD1
CDR3 protein: ASSLGTGAVNTEAF

CDR3 length: 12
clone size: NA
V gene: TRBV15
J gene: TRBJ2-5
D gene: NA
CDR3 protein: ATSSAATEETQY

CDR3 length: 12
clone size: NA
V gene: TRBV4-1
J gene: TRBJ2-3
D gene: TRBD2
CDR3 protein: ASASGGATDTQY

CDR3 length: 12
clone size: NA
V gene: TRBV5-4
J gene: TRBJ2-3
D gene: NA
CDR3 protein: ASSLDLGSDTQY

CDR3 length: 12
clone size: NA
V gene: TRBV2
J gene: TRBJ1-1
D gene: NA
CDR3 protein: ASKDYRTNTEAF

CDR3 length: 12
clone size: NA
V gene: TRBV9
J gene: TRBJ1-2
D gene: NA
CDR3 protein: ASSVGTGGYGYT

CDR3 length: 14
clone size: NA
V gene: TRBV7-9
J gene: TRBJ2-7
D gene: TRBD2
CDR3 protein: ASSPTSGAFSYEQY

CDR3 length: 13
clone size: NA
V gene: TRBV6-5
J gene: TRBJ2-5
D gene: NA
CDR3 protein: ASSYSDRQQETQY

CDR3 length: 13
clone size: NA
V gene: TRBV5-4
J gene: TRBJ1-3
D gene: NA
CDR3 protein: ASSFQGSSGNTIY

CDR3 length: 14
clone size: once
V gene: TRBV25-1
J gene: TRBJ1-2
D gene: NA
CDR3 protein: ASSEYKGDGNYGYT

CDR3 length: 14
clone size: NA
V gene: TRBV9
J gene: TRBJ1-5
D gene: TRBD1
CDR3 protein: ASSVDATGVNQPQH

CDR3 length: 11
clone size: few
V gene: TRBV2
J gene: TRBJ2-5
D gene: NA
CDR3 protein: ASEGTYQETQY

CDR3 length: 12
clone size: NA
V gene: TRBV6-1
J gene: TRBJ2-7
D gene: NA
CDR3 protein: ASSLIRTAYEQY